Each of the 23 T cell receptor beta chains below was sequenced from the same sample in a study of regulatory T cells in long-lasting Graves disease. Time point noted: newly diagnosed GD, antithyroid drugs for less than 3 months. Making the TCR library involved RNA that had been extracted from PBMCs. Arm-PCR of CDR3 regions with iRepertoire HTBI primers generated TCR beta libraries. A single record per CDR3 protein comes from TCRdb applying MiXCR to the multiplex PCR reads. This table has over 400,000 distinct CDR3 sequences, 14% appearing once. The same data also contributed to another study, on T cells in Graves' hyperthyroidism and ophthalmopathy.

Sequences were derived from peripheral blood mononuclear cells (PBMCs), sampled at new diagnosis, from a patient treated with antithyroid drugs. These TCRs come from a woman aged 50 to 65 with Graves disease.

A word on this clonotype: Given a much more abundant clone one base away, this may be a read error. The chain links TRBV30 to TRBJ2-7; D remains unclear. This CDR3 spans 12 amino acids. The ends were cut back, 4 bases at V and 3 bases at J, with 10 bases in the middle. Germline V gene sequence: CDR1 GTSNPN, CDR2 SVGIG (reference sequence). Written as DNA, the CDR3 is TGTGCCTGGAATCCTGACGGCTACGAGCAGTACTTC. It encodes CAWNPDGYEQYF.

CDR3 DNA: TGCAGTGCTAAACGACAGTGGGTGGTAGCGGGGAGGGCCGAGCAGTACTTC. This gives the protein CSAKRQWVVAGRAEQYF. The chain recombines TRBV20-1 with TRBJ2-7; the match to TRBD2 covers 8 bases. V was pared by 4 bases and J by 6 bases, with 20 bases of the junction left unmatched. Per germline, CDR1 DFQATT and CDR2 SNEGSKA (reference sequence). The CDR3 length is 17 residues.

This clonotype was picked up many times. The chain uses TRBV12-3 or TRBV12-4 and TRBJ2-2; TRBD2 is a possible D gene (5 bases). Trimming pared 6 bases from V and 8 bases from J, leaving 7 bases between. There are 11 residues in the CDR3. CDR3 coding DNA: TGTGCCAGCAGGAGGGCAGGGGAGCTGTTTTTT. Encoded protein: CASRRAGELFF.

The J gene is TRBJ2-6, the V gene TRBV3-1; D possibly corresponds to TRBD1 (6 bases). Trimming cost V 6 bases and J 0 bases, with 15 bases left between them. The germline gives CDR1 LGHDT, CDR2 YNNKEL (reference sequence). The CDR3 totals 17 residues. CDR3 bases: TGTGCCAGCAGTTACAGGGATTACTTCTCTGGGGCCAACGTCCTGACTTTC. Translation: CASSYRDYFSGANVLTF.

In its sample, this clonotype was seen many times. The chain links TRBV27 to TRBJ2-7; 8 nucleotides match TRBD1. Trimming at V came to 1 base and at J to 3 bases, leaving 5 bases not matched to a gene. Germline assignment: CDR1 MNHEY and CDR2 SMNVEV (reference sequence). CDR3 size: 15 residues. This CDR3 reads CASSLWTGSYYEQYF. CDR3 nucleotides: TGTGCCAGCAGTTTATGGACAGGGTCGTACTACGAGCAGTACTTC.

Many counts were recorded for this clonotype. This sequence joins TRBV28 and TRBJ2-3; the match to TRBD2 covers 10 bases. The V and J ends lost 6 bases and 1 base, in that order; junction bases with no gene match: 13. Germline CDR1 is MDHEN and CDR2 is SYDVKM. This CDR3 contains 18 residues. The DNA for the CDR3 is TGTGCCAGCAGCTTTTCTAGCGGGAGTGGATGGGGCACAGATACGCAGTATTTT. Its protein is CASSFSSGSGWGTDTQYF.

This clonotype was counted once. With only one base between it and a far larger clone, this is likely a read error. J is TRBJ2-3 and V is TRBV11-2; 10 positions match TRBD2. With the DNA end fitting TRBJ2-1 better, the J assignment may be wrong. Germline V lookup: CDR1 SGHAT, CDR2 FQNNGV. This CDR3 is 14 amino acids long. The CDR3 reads CASSLPSGSDGQFF. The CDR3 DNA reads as TGTGCCAGCAGCCTACCTAGCGGGAGTGATGGGCAGTTCTTC.

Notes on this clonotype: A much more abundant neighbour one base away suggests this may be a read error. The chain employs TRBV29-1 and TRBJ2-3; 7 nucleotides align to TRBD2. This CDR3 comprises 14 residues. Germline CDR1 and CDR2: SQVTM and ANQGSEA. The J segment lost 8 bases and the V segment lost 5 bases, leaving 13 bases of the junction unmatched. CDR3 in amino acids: CSVPLGGGKGTQYF. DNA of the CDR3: TGCAGCGTTCCTCTGGGGGGGGGAAAAGGTACGCAGTATTTT.

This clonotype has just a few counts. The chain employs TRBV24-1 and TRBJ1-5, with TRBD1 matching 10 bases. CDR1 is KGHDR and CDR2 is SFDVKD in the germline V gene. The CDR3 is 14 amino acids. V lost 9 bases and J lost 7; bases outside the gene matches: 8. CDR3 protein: CATAGTGVGQPQHF. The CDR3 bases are TGTGCCACCGCCGGGACAGGGGTTGGGCAGCCCCAGCATTTT.

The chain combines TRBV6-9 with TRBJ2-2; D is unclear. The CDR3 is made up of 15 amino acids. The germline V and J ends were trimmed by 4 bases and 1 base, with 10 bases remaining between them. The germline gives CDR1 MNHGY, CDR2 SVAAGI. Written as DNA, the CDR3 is TGTGCCAGCAGTTTATCTTTCGGGAACACCGGGGAGCTGTTTTTT. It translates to CASSLSFGNTGELFF.

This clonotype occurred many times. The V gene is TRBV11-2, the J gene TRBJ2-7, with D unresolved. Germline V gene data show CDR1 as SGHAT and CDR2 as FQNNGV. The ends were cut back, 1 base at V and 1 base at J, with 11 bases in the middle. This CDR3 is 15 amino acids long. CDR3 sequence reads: CASSLGVSGSYEQYF. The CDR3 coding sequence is TGTGCCAGCAGCTTAGGGGTCTCCGGTTCCTACGAGCAGTACTTC.

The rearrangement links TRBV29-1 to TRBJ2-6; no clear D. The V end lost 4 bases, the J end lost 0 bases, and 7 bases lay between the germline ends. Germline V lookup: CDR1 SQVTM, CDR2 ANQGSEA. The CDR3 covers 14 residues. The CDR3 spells CSVGPDSGANVLTF. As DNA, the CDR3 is TGCAGCGTTGGACCCGACTCTGGGGCCAACGTCCTGACTTTC.

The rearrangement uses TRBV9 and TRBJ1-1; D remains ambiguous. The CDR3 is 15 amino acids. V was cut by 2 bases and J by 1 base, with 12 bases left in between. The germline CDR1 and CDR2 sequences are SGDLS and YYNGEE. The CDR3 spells CASSVGERANTEAFF. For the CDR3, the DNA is TGTGCCAGCAGCGTCGGCGAACGGGCGAACACTGAAGCTTTCTTT.

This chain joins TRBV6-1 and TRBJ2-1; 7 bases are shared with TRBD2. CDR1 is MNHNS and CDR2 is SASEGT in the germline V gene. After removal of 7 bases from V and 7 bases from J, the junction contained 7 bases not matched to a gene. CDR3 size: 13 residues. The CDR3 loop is CASNTGGSNEQFF. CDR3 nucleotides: TGTGCCAGCAACACGGGAGGATCGAATGAGCAGTTCTTC.

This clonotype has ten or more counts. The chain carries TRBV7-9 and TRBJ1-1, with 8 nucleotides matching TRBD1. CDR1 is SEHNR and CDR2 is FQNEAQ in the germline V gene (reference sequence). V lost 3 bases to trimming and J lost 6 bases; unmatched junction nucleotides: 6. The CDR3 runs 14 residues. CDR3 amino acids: CASSFDRGWAEAFF. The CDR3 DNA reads TGTGCCAGCAGCTTTGACAGGGGTTGGGCTGAAGCTTTCTTT.

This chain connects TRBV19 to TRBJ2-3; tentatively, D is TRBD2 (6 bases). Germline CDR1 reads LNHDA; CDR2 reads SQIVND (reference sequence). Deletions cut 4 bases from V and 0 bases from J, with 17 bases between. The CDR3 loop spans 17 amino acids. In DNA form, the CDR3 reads TGTGCCAGTAGTACGGACCGGGGACTTTCTAGCACAGATACGCAGTATTTT. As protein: CASSTDRGLSSTDTQYF.

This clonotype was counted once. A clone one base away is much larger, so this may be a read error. The CDR3 here is CASNRGGPRSYNDQFF. The CDR3 DNA is TGTGCCAGCAACCGAGGGGGTCCCCGCTCCTACAATGATCAGTTCTTC. This chain uses TRBV9 with TRBJ2-1, with D maybe TRBD1 (6 bases). The V gene's germline CDR1 is SGDLS and CDR2 YYNGEE. This CDR3 comprises 16 residues. The variable domain in full, completed from reference TRBV9 and TRBJ2-1, reads DSGVTQTPKHLITATGQRVTLRCSPRSGDLSVYWYQQSLDQGLQFLIQYYNGEERAKGNILERFSAQQFPDLHSELNLSSLELGDSALYFCASNRGGPRSYNDQFFGPGTRLTVL.

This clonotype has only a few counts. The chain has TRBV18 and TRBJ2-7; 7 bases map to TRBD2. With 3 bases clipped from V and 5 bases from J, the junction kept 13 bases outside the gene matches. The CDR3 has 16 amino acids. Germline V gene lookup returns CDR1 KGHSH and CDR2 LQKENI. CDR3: CASSPGRGGMSDEQYF. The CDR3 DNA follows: TGTGCCAGCTCACCGGGGAGGGGCGGGATGAGTGACGAGCAGTACTTC.

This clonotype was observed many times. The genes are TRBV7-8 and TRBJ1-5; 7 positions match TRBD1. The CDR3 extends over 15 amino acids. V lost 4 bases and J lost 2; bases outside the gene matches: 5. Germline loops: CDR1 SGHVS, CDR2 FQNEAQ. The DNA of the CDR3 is TGTGCCAGCAGCTGGACAGGAGGAGGCAATCAGCCCCAGCATTTT. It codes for CASSWTGGGNQPQHF.

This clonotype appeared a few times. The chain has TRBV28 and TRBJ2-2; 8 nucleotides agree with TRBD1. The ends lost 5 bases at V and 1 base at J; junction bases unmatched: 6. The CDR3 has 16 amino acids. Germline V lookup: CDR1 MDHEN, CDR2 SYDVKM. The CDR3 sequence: CASSPPTGVNTGELFF. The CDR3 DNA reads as TGTGCCAGCAGTCCCCCGACAGGGGTGAACACCGGGGAGCTGTTTTTT.

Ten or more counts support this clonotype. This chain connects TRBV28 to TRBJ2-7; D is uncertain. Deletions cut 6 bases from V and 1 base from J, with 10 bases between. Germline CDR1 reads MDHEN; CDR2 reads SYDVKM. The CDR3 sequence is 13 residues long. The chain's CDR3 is CASSPGRSYEQYF. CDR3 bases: TGTGCCAGCAGCCCTGGGCGTTCCTACGAGCAGTACTTC.

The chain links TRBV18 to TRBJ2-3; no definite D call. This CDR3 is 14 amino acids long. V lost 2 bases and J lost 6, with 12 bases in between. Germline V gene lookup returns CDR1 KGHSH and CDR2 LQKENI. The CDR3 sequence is CASSPATRSDTQYF. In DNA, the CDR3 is TGTGCCAGCTCACCAGCTACCCGGAGTGATACGCAGTATTTT. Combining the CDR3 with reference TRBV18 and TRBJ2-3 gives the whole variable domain NAGVMQNPRHLVRRRGQEARLRCSPMKGHSHVYWYRQLPEEGLKFMVYLQKENIIDESGMPKERFSAEFPKEGPSILRIQQVVRGDSAAYFCASSPATRSDTQYFGPGTRLTVL.

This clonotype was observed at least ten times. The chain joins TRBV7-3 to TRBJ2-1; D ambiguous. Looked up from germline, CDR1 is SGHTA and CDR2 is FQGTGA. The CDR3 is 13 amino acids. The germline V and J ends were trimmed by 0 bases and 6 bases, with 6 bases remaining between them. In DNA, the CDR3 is TGTGCCAGCAGCTTAACGGGAACCAATGAGCAGTTCTTC. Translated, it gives CASSLTGTNEQFF.